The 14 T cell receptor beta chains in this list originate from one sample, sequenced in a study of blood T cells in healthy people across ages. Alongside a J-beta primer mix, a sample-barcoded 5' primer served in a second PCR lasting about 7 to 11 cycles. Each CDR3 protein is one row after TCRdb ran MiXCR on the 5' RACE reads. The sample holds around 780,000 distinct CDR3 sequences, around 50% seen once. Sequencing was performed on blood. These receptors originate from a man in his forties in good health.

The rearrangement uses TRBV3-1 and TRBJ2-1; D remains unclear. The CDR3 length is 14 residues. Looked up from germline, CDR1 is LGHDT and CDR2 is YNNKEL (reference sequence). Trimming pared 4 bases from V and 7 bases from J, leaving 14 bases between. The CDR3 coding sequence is TGTGCCAGCAGCCCTTGGGCCACCCGAAATGAGCAGTTCTTC. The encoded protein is CASSPWATRNEQFF.

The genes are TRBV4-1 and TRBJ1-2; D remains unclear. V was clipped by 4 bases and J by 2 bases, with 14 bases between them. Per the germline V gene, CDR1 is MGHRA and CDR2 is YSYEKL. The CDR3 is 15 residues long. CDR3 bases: TGCGCCAGCAGCCCGGTACAGACCGCCAACTATGGCTACACCTTC. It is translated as CASSPVQTANYGYTF.

Written as DNA, the CDR3 is TGTGCCAGCACTCGACTCCTTCGAAATTATGGCTACACCTTC. Translated: CASTRLLRNYGYTF. The chain couples TRBV2 to TRBJ1-2, with D uncertain. The germline V and J ends were trimmed by 7 bases and 5 bases, with 17 bases remaining between them. This CDR3 spans 14 amino acids. CDR1 and CDR2 from the germline V gene are SNHLY and FYNNEI.

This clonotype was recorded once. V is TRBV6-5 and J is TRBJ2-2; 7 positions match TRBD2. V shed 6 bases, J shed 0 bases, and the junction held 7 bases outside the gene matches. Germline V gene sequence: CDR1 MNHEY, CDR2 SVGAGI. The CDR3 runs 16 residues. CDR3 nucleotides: TGTGCCAGCAGAATGAGACTAGCCGCGAACACCGGGGAGCTGTTTTTT. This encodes CASRMRLAANTGELFF.

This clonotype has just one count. The CDR3: CASSLEQGGDYTF. The CDR3 DNA follows: TGCGCCAGCAGCTTGGAGCAGGGGGGCGACTACACCTTC. The J gene is TRBJ1-2, the V gene TRBV5-1, with 7 positions matching TRBD1. The ends lost 0 bases at V and 10 bases at J; junction bases unmatched: 6. The CDR3 extends over 13 amino acids. Germline CDR1 and CDR2: SGHRS and YFSETQ.

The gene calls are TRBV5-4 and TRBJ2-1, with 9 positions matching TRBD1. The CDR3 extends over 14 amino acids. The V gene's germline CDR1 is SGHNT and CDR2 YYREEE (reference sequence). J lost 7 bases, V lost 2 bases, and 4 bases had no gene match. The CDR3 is CASSLRDRVNEQFF. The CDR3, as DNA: TGTGCCAGCAGCTTACGGGACAGGGTAAATGAGCAGTTCTTC.

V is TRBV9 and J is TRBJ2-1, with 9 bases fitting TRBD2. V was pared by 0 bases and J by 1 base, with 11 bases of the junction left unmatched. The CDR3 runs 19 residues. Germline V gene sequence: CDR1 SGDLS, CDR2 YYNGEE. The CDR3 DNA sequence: TGTGCCAGCAGCGTAGCTTGGGGTAGCGGGGGCCCTTCCTACAATGAGCAGTTCTTC. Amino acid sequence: CASSVAWGSGGPSYNEQFF.

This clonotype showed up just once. The CDR3 here is CASSPVPGDRRTYEQYF. The CDR3 bases are TGTGCCAGCAGTCCTGTCCCCGGGGACAGGCGCACCTACGAGCAGTACTTC. The chain is built from TRBV7-6 and TRBJ2-7; 8 bases are a match to TRBD1. Germline V gene data show CDR1 as SGHVS and CDR2 as FNYEAQ. V shed 6 bases, J shed 2 bases, and the junction held 15 bases outside the gene matches. This CDR3 spans 17 amino acids.

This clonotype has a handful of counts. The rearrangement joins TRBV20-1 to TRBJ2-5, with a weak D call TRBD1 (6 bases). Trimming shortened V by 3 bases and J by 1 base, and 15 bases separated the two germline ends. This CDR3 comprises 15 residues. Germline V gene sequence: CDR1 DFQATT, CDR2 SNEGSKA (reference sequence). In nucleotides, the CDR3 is TGCAGTGCTAGCCCTTTGCCGGACAGCCAAGAGACCCAGTACTTC. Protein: CSASPLPDSQETQYF.

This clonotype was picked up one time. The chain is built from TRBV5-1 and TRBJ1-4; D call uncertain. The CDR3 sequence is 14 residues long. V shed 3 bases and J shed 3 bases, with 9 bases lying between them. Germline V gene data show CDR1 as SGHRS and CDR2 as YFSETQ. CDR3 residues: CASSSGIANEKLFF. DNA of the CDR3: TGCGCCAGCAGCTCGGGAATAGCTAATGAAAAACTGTTTTTT. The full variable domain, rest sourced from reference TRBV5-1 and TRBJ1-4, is KAGVTQTPRYLIKTRGQQVTLSCSPISGHRSVSWYQQTPGQGLQFLFEYFSETQRNKGNFPGRFSGRQFSNSRSEMNVSTLELGDSALYLCASSSGIANEKLFFGSGTQLSVL.

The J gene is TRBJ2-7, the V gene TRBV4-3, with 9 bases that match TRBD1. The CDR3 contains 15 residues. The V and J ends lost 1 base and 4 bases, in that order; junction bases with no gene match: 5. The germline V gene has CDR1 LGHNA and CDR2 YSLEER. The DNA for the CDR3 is TGCGCCAGCAGCCAAGGGTTGACAGGGGGGTACGAGCAGTACTTC. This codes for CASSQGLTGGYEQYF.

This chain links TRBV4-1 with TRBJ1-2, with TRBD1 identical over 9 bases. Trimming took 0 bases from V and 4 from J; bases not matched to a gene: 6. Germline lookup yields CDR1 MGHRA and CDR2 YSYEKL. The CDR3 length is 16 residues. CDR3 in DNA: TGCGCCAGCAGCCAAGAAGGGACAGGGACGGGCTATGGCTACACCTTC. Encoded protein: CASSQEGTGTGYGYTF.

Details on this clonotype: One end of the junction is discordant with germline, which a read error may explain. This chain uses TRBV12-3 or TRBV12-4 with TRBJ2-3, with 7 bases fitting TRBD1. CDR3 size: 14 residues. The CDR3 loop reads CATRGQGTADTQYF. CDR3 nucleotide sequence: TGTGCCACCCGAGGTCAAGGGACAGCAGATACGCAATATTTT.

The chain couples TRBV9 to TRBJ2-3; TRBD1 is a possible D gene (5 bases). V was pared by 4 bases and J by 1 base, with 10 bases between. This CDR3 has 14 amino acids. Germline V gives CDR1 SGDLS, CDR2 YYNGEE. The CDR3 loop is CASSSMTGTDTQYF. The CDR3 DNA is TGTGCCAGCAGCTCAATGACAGGCACAGATACGCAGTATTTT.